The rows below give T cell receptor beta chains drawn from one sample of a study of blood T cells in healthy people across ages. One entry per CDR3 protein, called by TCRdb with MiXCR from the 5' RACE reads. The sample contains around 1,500,000 distinct CDR3 sequences, approximately 40% of which appear only once. The sequenced material came from blood. Receptors originate from a woman aged 18 to 35 in good health. CDR3s leave out the opening cysteine and the closing phenylalanine or tryptophan. D genes are given only for firm matches. Rows give clone size only sometimes, using once, few, many, or a class for an expanded clone.

cdr3_aa: ASRSGYRAEAF
d_call: NA
clone_size: few
j_call: TRBJ1-1
v_call: TRBV7-9

cdr3_aa: ASNSWTPTDTQY
d_call: NA
clone_size: NA
j_call: TRBJ2-3
v_call: TRBV2

cdr3_aa: ASSVDLRVDKQY
d_call: NA
clone_size: few
j_call: TRBJ2-7
v_call: TRBV9

cdr3_aa: ASRSTSGGARDEQY
d_call: TRBD2
clone_size: NA
j_call: TRBJ2-7
v_call: TRBV6-6

cdr3_aa: ASSFRQGHIQY
d_call: TRBD1
clone_size: NA
j_call: TRBJ2-4
v_call: TRBV12-3/TRBV12-4

cdr3_aa: ASSAGGLADYGYT
d_call: TRBD1
clone_size: NA
j_call: TRBJ1-2
v_call: TRBV3-1

cdr3_aa: ASSPGLAVNNERF
d_call: TRBD2
clone_size: NA
j_call: TRBJ2-1
v_call: TRBV9

cdr3_aa: ASRVGQEANYGYT
d_call: TRBD1
clone_size: NA
j_call: TRBJ1-2
v_call: TRBV12-3/TRBV12-4

cdr3_aa: ASSRPATDTQY
d_call: NA
clone_size: NA
j_call: TRBJ2-3
v_call: TRBV3-1

cdr3_aa: SARDRSGRGYNEQF
d_call: TRBD2
clone_size: NA
j_call: TRBJ2-1
v_call: TRBV20-1

cdr3_aa: SIGWDTEAF
d_call: NA
clone_size: few
j_call: TRBJ1-1
v_call: TRBV20-1

cdr3_aa: ASSWGRIPTDTQY
d_call: NA
clone_size: NA
j_call: TRBJ2-3
v_call: TRBV12-3/TRBV12-4

cdr3_aa: ASSVSLFNEQF
d_call: NA
clone_size: few
j_call: TRBJ2-1
v_call: TRBV27

cdr3_aa: ASSLAGTWVTEAF
d_call: NA
clone_size: NA
j_call: TRBJ1-1
v_call: TRBV5-5

cdr3_aa: ASRVDVFDEQF
d_call: NA
clone_size: NA
j_call: TRBJ2-1
v_call: TRBV12-3/TRBV12-4

cdr3_aa: ASSSDSLTEAF
d_call: NA
clone_size: few
j_call: TRBJ1-1
v_call: TRBV7-3

cdr3_aa: SAPLAGGQDIQY
d_call: TRBD2
clone_size: many
j_call: TRBJ2-4
v_call: TRBV20-1

cdr3_aa: SARDRASGSWDEQF
d_call: TRBD2
clone_size: NA
j_call: TRBJ2-1
v_call: TRBV20-1

cdr3_aa: ASSGTVGYEQY
d_call: TRBD1
clone_size: NA
j_call: TRBJ2-7
v_call: TRBV7-3

cdr3_aa: ASSPQGPQPYEQY
d_call: NA
clone_size: NA
j_call: TRBJ2-7
v_call: TRBV7-9

cdr3_aa: ASRTASYNEQF
d_call: NA
clone_size: NA
j_call: TRBJ2-1
v_call: TRBV28

cdr3_aa: ASSEAGWGAQPQH
d_call: NA
clone_size: NA
j_call: TRBJ1-5
v_call: TRBV6-1

cdr3_aa: ASSFTVPAYEQF
d_call: NA
clone_size: NA
j_call: TRBJ2-1
v_call: TRBV6-5

cdr3_aa: ASSYFPGGGNYGYT
d_call: TRBD1
clone_size: NA
j_call: TRBJ1-2
v_call: TRBV27

cdr3_aa: ASSLSGTSGGETQY
d_call: TRBD2
clone_size: few
j_call: TRBJ2-5
v_call: TRBV7-9

cdr3_aa: ASRTRTSGTTGDTQY
d_call: TRBD2
clone_size: few
j_call: TRBJ2-3
v_call: TRBV27

cdr3_aa: ASSTNDLPHEQY
d_call: NA
clone_size: NA
j_call: TRBJ2-7
v_call: TRBV6-5

cdr3_aa: SAPHWSSGSDEQF
d_call: TRBD2
clone_size: few
j_call: TRBJ2-1
v_call: TRBV20-1

cdr3_aa: ASSLVPKRGGLDFSYEQY
d_call: TRBD2
clone_size: NA
j_call: TRBJ2-7
v_call: TRBV5-1

cdr3_aa: ASSAPGQGLYEQY
d_call: TRBD1
clone_size: NA
j_call: NA
v_call: TRBV6-4

cdr3_aa: SVVGTGREYEKLF
d_call: TRBD1
clone_size: NA
j_call: TRBJ1-4
v_call: TRBV29-1

cdr3_aa: ASSPTDFQETQY
d_call: NA
clone_size: few
j_call: TRBJ2-5
v_call: TRBV7-6

cdr3_aa: ASRTGSSSYEQY
d_call: TRBD1
clone_size: NA
j_call: TRBJ2-7
v_call: TRBV27

cdr3_aa: ASSQDIPQDTLSYEQY
d_call: NA
clone_size: few
j_call: NA
v_call: TRBV3-1

cdr3_aa: ASSRGTVETQY
d_call: NA
clone_size: NA
j_call: TRBJ2-5
v_call: TRBV7-7

cdr3_aa: SASHSLLSYNEQF
d_call: NA
clone_size: NA
j_call: TRBJ2-1
v_call: TRBV20-1

cdr3_aa: ASSTGGSGYERQY
d_call: TRBD2
clone_size: NA
j_call: TRBJ2-5
v_call: TRBV12-3/TRBV12-4

cdr3_aa: SFTSSLNTEAF
d_call: NA
clone_size: NA
j_call: TRBJ1-1
v_call: TRBV29-1

cdr3_aa: ASSQGGGWTEAF
d_call: NA
clone_size: NA
j_call: TRBJ1-1
v_call: TRBV3-1

cdr3_aa: ASSLPRYCAYEQY
d_call: NA
clone_size: NA
j_call: TRBJ2-7
v_call: TRBV3-1

cdr3_aa: ASSSSTRSQY
d_call: NA
clone_size: NA
j_call: TRBJ2-5
v_call: TRBV12-3/TRBV12-4

cdr3_aa: ASSEALIGRGGEQY
d_call: NA
clone_size: NA
j_call: NA
v_call: TRBV2

cdr3_aa: ASSGKSGGNEQF
d_call: TRBD2
clone_size: NA
j_call: TRBJ2-1
v_call: TRBV9

cdr3_aa: ASSVTEGRAYEQY
d_call: NA
clone_size: once
j_call: TRBJ2-7
v_call: TRBV9

cdr3_aa: ASSRNLGGYT
d_call: NA
clone_size: NA
j_call: TRBJ1-2
v_call: TRBV14

cdr3_aa: ASSLAWGGGATPYEQY
d_call: NA
clone_size: few
j_call: TRBJ2-7
v_call: TRBV12-3/TRBV12-4

cdr3_aa: ASSFKLAGGHNEQF
d_call: TRBD2
clone_size: few
j_call: TRBJ2-1
v_call: TRBV12-3/TRBV12-4

cdr3_aa: ASSFSVSQF
d_call: NA
clone_size: NA
j_call: TRBJ2-1
v_call: TRBV11-2

cdr3_aa: ATPRTSGRVDIQY
d_call: TRBD2
clone_size: few
j_call: TRBJ2-4
v_call: TRBV24-1

cdr3_aa: SARGTGQNYEQY
d_call: TRBD1
clone_size: few
j_call: TRBJ2-7
v_call: TRBV20-1

cdr3_aa: ASSQKTTGGYEQY
d_call: TRBD1
clone_size: NA
j_call: NA
v_call: TRBV16

cdr3_aa: ASSDEDVTQY
d_call: NA
clone_size: NA
j_call: TRBJ2-5
v_call: TRBV2

cdr3_aa: SARRRLSYNEQF
d_call: NA
clone_size: few
j_call: TRBJ2-1
v_call: TRBV20-1

cdr3_aa: ASSFGGADYGYT
d_call: NA
clone_size: few
j_call: TRBJ1-2
v_call: TRBV12-3/TRBV12-4

cdr3_aa: SARDMVAGQETQY
d_call: TRBD2
clone_size: few
j_call: TRBJ2-5
v_call: TRBV20-1